The TCR beta chain described here comes from a study of OX40 agonist ivuxolimab in advanced cancers. CDR1 and CDR2 (germline): MNHEY, SVGAGI. The CDR3 has 16 residues. V dropped 4 bases and J dropped 9 bases, with 19 bases sitting between them. The assay was immunoSEQ multiplex PCR, and TCRdb's table has in-frame clones only and misses some. Of fewer than 35,000 clones in the sample, approximately 89% were seen once. Sample: CD4+ or CD8+ T cells sorted from blood, taken in a trial of the OX40 agonist ivuxolimab. The chain combines TRBV6-5 with TRBJ1-6, with D perhaps TRBD1 (6 bases). This receptor was taken from an adult with an advanced solid tumor such as melanoma, head and neck, liver or kidney cancer. The CDR3 region is CASSSGGAGAVSPLHF. The CDR3 DNA is TGTGCCAGCAGTTCGGGGGGGGCGGGAGCTGTTTCACCCCTCCACTTT.